Listed below are T cell receptor beta chains from one sample, sequenced in a study of blood T cell repertoires in COVID-19. Measured with immunoSEQ multiplex PCR; TCRdb has only the in-frame clones, and not every one. Of about 220,000 clones listed, roughly 86% are singletons. The specimen sequenced was peripheral blood. The receptors here all came from a woman aged 25 to 39 who had recovered from COVID-19. CDR3s include the opening cysteine and the closing phenylalanine or tryptophan. The order of the fields is J gene, V gene, D gene, clone size, CDR3 DNA, CDR3 protein. The D gene is left open where the match is weak. Only part of the rows carry a size: once, few, many, or a class if the clone is expanded.

>TRBJ1-5|TRBV19|-|few
TGTGCCAGTACTCTCTCCCACAGGGTTGAGCCCCAGCATTTT
CASTLSHRVEPQHF
>TRBJ2-5|TRBV3-1/TRBV3-2|TRBD2|-
TGTGCCAGCAGCCAAGATCGCCTAGCGGGGGAGACCCAGTACTTC
CASSQDRLAGETQYF
>TRBJ1-1|TRBV25-1|TRBD1|-
TGTGCCAGCAGTCTATATACAGGACAGGGGACTGAAGCTTTCTTT
CASSLYTGQGTEAFF
>TRBJ1-4|TRBV7-2|-|-
TGTGCCAGCAGCCATTCGACAGGCGGTGAAAAACTGTTTTTT
CASSHSTGGEKLFF
>TRBJ2-1|TRBV11-2|-|-
TGTGCCAGCAGCTTGTTCTATGGTCCCTACAATGAGCAGTTCTTC
CASSLFYGPYNEQFF
>TRBJ1-4|TRBV12-5|-|-
TGTGCTAGTGGTTTGATGCCCGGGGCAACTAATGAAAAACTGTTTTTT
CASGLMPGATNEKLFF
>TRBJ1-5|TRBV6-5|-|once
TGTGCCAGCAGTCCCCGACAGTCGGGGGATCAGCCCCAGCATTTT
CASSPRQSGDQPQHF
>TRBJ1-2|TRBV29-1|-|-
TGCAGCGTTGAAGATGAGGCCAGCGAGAACTATGGCTACACCTTC
CSVEDEASENYGYTF
>TRBJ1-3|TRBV2|TRBD1|few
TGTGCCAGCAGCGTACAGGGGGAAGGAAACACCATATATTTT
CASSVQGEGNTIYF
>TRBJ2-3|TRBV27|TRBD2|-
TGTGCCAGCAGTCCACTAGCGGGGACCACAGATACGCAGTATTTT
CASSPLAGTTDTQYF
>TRBJ1-4|TRBV9|-|many
TGTGCCAGCAGCGTAGTCGGACATCCCAATGAAAAACTGTTTTTT
CASSVVGHPNEKLFF
>TRBJ2-2|TRBV18|-|-
TGTGCCAGCTCACCCCGAACTGCGAACACCGGGGAGCTGTTTTTT
CASSPRTANTGELFF
>TRBJ1-3|TRBV6-2/TRBV6-3|-|-
TGTGCCAGCAGTTTCCAGTCTGGAAACACCATATATTTT
CASSFQSGNTIYF
>TRBJ2-5|TRBV29-1|-|-
TGCAGCGTGGGAGAAGGCCTGGGGACCCAGTACTTC
CSVGEGLGTQYF
>TRBJ1-1|TRBV7-3|-|-
TGTGCCAGCAGCCTAGCCCCAGGCGAGGACACTGAAGCTTTCTTT
CASSLAPGEDTEAFF
>TRBJ1-5|TRBV13|-|-
TGTGCCAGCAGTTGGCAGGGCGGCAATCAGCCCCAGCATTTT
CASSWQGGNQPQHF
>TRBJ2-2|TRBV7-9|TRBD2|-
TGTGCCAGCAGCCCATCTAGCGGGGGTAACACCGGGGAGCTGTTTTTT
CASSPSSGGNTGELFF
>TRBJ2-3|TRBV5-4|TRBD1|-
TGTGCCAGCAGCTTGACCTTGGGACAGTCAGATACGCAGTATTTT
CASSLTLGQSDTQYF
>TRBJ1-1|TRBV5-5|-|few
TGTGCCAGCAGCTTTTACGGGGTCACTGAAGCTTTCTTT
CASSFYGVTEAFF
>TRBJ2-2|TRBV5-1|TRBD1|-
TGCGCCAGCAGCTTGTCGGGGACAGGGTTGTCCGGGGAGCTGTTTTTT
CASSLSGTGLSGELFF
>TRBJ2-7|TRBV7-9|TRBD2|-
TGTGCCAGCAGCACCTTAGCGGGGCTTAACGAGCAGTACTTC
CASSTLAGLNEQYF
>TRBJ1-1|TRBV18|TRBD1|-
TGTGCCAGCTCACCACCGGGACAGGGATTTGTTATACGGAAGAGCGAAGCTTTCTTT
CASSPPGQGFVIRKSEAFF
>TRBJ1-1|TRBV19|TRBD1|once
TGTGCCAGTGTAACCAGGGGGCTCAGCACTGAAGCTTTCTTT
CASVTRGLSTEAFF
>TRBJ2-5|TRBV2|-|-
TGTGCCAGCAGAGGGGGGACAGAAGAGACCCAGTACTTC
CASRGGTEETQYF
>TRBJ2-2|TRBV9|-|-
TGTGCCAGCAGTGACAGGTATCTCGCCGGGGAGCTGTTTTTT
CASSDRYLAGELFF
>TRBJ1-2|TRBV11-2|-|-
TGTGCCAGCAGCTTAGGCGCAGGGCACTATGGCTACACCTTC
CASSLGAGHYGYTF
>TRBJ2-7|TRBV30|TRBD2|-
TGTGCCTGGAGTGACGGACTAGCCCAGGAGCAGTACTTC
CAWSDGLAQEQYF
>TRBJ2-1|TRBV4-2|TRBD1|-
TGTGCCAGCAGCCCTATGGGGACAGGTGTGGGTTGGGAGCAGTTCTTC
CASSPMGTGVGWEQFF
>TRBJ2-3|TRBV5-1|-|-
TGCGCCAGCAGCTTGCAGGGCACAGATACGCAGTATTTT
CASSLQGTDTQYF
>TRBJ2-1|TRBV5-4|TRBD2|-
TGTGCCAGCAGCTTTAAGGGACTAGCGGGGGGGGATGAGCAGTTCTTC
CASSFKGLAGGDEQFF
>TRBJ2-2|TRBV4-2|-|-
TGTGCCAGCAGCCAAGTGCCCTACAGCAGGGAGCTGTTTTTT
CASSQVPYSRELFF
>TRBJ1-4|TRBV19|-|-
TGTGCCAGTAGTATTAACAGGTTGGGAGAAAAACTGTTTTTT
CASSINRLGEKLFF